What follows is one T cell receptor (beta chain) and its context. The sample comes from a study of blood T cell repertoires in COVID-19. Here immunoSEQ multiplex PCR was the method, and the copy in TCRdb shows in-frame clones only, minus some. The repertoire has hundreds of thousands of clones, approximately 92% of them found once; the top ten carry 0.9% to 1.1%. From germline, CDR1 is LGHDT and CDR2 YNNKEL (reference sequence). Trimming removed 0 bases from V and 5 bases from J, with 28 bases in between. There are 21 residues in the CDR3. This chain links TRBV3-1 (or the pseudogene TRBV3-2) with TRBJ2-2, with a tentative D call TRBD1 (6 bases). This receptor was taken from a man aged 18-30 years who had recovered from COVID-19. The sample consisted of PBMCs or T cells enriched from blood (not recorded which). The CDR3 sequence is CASSQDTTPQAGQGQTGELFF. The CDR3 nucleotides read TGTGCCAGCAGCCAAGATACTACACCACAGGCGGGCCAGGGACAAACCGGGGAGCTGTTTTTT.